A single sample gave rise to the 15 T cell receptor beta chains below, sequenced in a study of T cells in Graves' hyperthyroidism and ophthalmopathy. The CDR3 regions of TCR beta were amplified from RNA transcripts. The study used the HTBI primer set for a first-round RT-PCR of the TCR CDR3. From the multiplex PCR reads, TCRdb called clonotypes with MiXCR, one entry per CDR3 protein. The sample shows over 300,000 distinct CDR3 sequences, roughly 15% of them seen only once. The sequencing sample was made of blood. The receptors here all came from a woman aged 40 to 49 with Graves' ophthalmopathy.

This clonotype was detected a few times. The genes are TRBV6-1 and TRBJ1-1; D is unclear. Per the germline V gene, CDR1 is MNHNS and CDR2 is SASEGT. V lost 8 bases to trimming and J lost 1 base, with 5 bases between them. This CDR3 region has 11 residues. The CDR3 sequence: CASHKNTEAFF. The DNA for the CDR3 is TGTGCCAGCCATAAGAACACTGAAGCTTTCTTT.

This clonotype has just a few counts. The chain couples TRBV11-3 to TRBJ2-7, with a tentative D call TRBD1 (6 bases). The CDR3 is 15 amino acids. The germline V and J ends were trimmed by 3 bases and 7 bases, with 19 bases remaining between them. From germline, CDR1 is SGHNT and CDR2 YENEEA. For the CDR3, the DNA is TGTGCCAGCAGCTTCTGGGGCAGGGGCCACGGGGAGCAGTACTTC. Translating it yields CASSFWGRGHGEQYF.

This clonotype has at least ten counts. The rearrangement joins TRBV6-6 to TRBJ2-5; TRBD1 is a possible D gene (6 bases). The CDR3 extends over 13 amino acids. With 2 bases removed from V and 4 bases from J, the gap between germline ends came to 8 bases. Germline lookup yields CDR1 MNHNY and CDR2 SVGAGI (reference sequence). The CDR3 here is CASSYPRGETQYF. CDR3 coding DNA: TGTGCCAGCAGTTACCCCAGGGGAGAGACCCAGTACTTC.

J is TRBJ1-2 and V is TRBV2; a weak D match, TRBD1 (6 bases). The CDR3 extends over 12 amino acids. Trimming took off 6 bases at V and 8 bases at J, with 13 bases between the two ends. Germline V gene data show CDR1 as SNHLY and CDR2 as FYNNEI. The CDR3 loop reads CASRAGTSGYTF. CDR3 in DNA: TGTGCCAGCAGGGCCGGGACAAGCGGCTACACCTTC.

This clonotype was recorded at least ten times. The chain carries TRBV20-1 and TRBJ2-1; TRBD2 agrees at 11 bases. V dropped 1 base and J dropped 7; count of bases not matched to a gene: 6. The V gene's germline CDR1 is DFQATT and CDR2 SNEGSKA (reference sequence). The CDR3 runs 15 residues. As DNA, the CDR3 is TGCAGTGCTAGAGCCTTAGCGGGGGGGCGGAATGAGCAGTTCTTC. As protein: CSARALAGGRNEQFF.

This clonotype has only a few counts. The chain is built from TRBV19 and TRBJ1-1; D gene unclear. The CDR3 runs 15 residues. V lost 5 bases to trimming and J lost 1 base, with 14 bases between them. From germline, CDR1 is LNHDA and CDR2 SQIVND (reference sequence). The CDR3: CASSLRPPPNTEAFF. The DNA for the CDR3 is TGTGCCAGTAGTCTCCGGCCGCCCCCGAACACTGAAGCTTTCTTT.

In its sample, this clonotype was seen a few times. V gene TRBV5-1 combines with J gene TRBJ2-1, with 14 nucleotides matching TRBD2. CDR3 size: 18 residues. V shed 4 bases and J 1 base; nucleotides not matched to a gene: 7. Germline values: CDR1 SGHRS, CDR2 YFSETQ. The CDR3 DNA reads TGCGCCAGCAGCGCCTTGGGACTAGCGGGGGCGTCCTACAATGAGCAGTTCTTC. Translation gives CASSALGLAGASYNEQFF.

At least ten counts were recorded for this clonotype. This chain joins TRBV10-2 and TRBJ1-5; D gene uncertain. There are 13 residues in the CDR3. Germline V gives CDR1 WSHSY, CDR2 SAAADI. V was pared by 2 bases and J by 6 bases, with 8 bases between. CDR3 coding DNA: TGCGCCAGCAGTGAGAGGGAGTCTCAGCCCCAGCATTTT. It encodes CASSERESQPQHF.

This clonotype came up many times. This rearrangement joins TRBV2 to TRBJ2-7; D ambiguous. Per the germline V gene, CDR1 is SNHLY and CDR2 is FYNNEI. V was trimmed by 4 bases and J by 1 base, leaving 5 bases between them. The CDR3 consists of 12 residues. The CDR3 sequence is CASSVASYEQYF. CDR3 nucleotides: TGTGCCAGCAGTGTGGCGTCCTACGAGCAGTACTTC.

Concerning this clonotype itself: This may be a read error, as it is one base from a much larger clone. The chain uses TRBV20-1 and TRBJ2-7; 8 bases map to TRBD1. V dropped 0 bases and J dropped 2; count of bases not matched to a gene: 6. Germline lookup yields CDR1 DFQATT and CDR2 SNEGSKA (reference sequence). The CDR3 is 15 amino acids. CDR3 bases: TGCAGTGCTAGAGACCTCCGGGGACAGGCCTACGAGCAGTACTTC. Its translation is CSARDLRGQAYEQYF.

This clonotype was detected many times. The V gene is TRBV29-1, the J gene TRBJ2-5, with D possibly matching TRBD2 (6 bases). The V gene lost 4 bases and the J gene lost 5 bases, with 11 bases spanning the gap. The CDR3 sequence is 12 residues long. Per germline, CDR1 SQVTM and CDR2 ANQGSEA. The CDR3 reads CSVAGRGETQYF. CDR3 coding DNA: TGCAGCGTTGCTGGTCGGGGGGAGACCCAGTACTTC.

Ten or more counts support this clonotype. The chain is built from TRBV7-2 and TRBJ2-7, with 9 nucleotides matching TRBD1. The CDR3 has 19 amino acids. Germline V gene data show CDR1 as SGHTA and CDR2 as FQGNSA. Trimming took 2 bases from V and 2 from J; bases not matched to a gene: 16. CDR3 in amino acids: CASSLRPPPRQGDTYEQYF. CDR3 in DNA: TGTGCCAGCAGCTTAAGGCCCCCCCCCCGACAGGGGGATACCTACGAGCAGTACTTC.

This clonotype has a count of ten or more. J is TRBJ2-1 and V is TRBV6-1, with D possibly being TRBD2 (5 bases). V was cut by 6 bases and J by 4 bases, with 19 bases left in between. The germline V gene has CDR1 MNHNS and CDR2 SASEGT. There are 16 residues in the CDR3. The CDR3 bases are TGTGCCAGCAGGCCCCGTGAGGGCCCGTCGTACAATGAGCAGTTCTTC. It translates to CASRPREGPSYNEQFF.

The chain carries TRBV6-2 or TRBV6-3 and TRBJ1-5, with a tentative D call TRBD1 (6 bases). The CDR3 contains 15 residues. With 5 bases removed from V and 7 bases from J, the gap between germline ends came to 18 bases. Looked up from germline, CDR1 is MNHEY and CDR2 is SVGEGT. The CDR3 DNA reads as TGTGCCAGCAGTGTATGGGACAAAACCGGCCAGCCCCAGCATTTT. Encoded protein: CASSVWDKTGQPQHF.

The J gene is TRBJ2-4, the V gene TRBV20-1; 10 bases align to TRBD1. CDR1 is DFQATT, CDR2 SNEGSKA, per germline (reference sequence). V was pared by 6 bases and J by 1 base, with 15 bases of the junction left unmatched. The CDR3 sequence is 18 residues long. CDR3: CSARPGQGRMGAKNIQYF. CDR3 nucleotides: TGCAGTGCAAGACCGGGACAGGGGAGGATGGGGGCCAAAAACATTCAGTACTTC.